The 11 T cell receptor beta chains reported below all come from one sample, sequenced in a study of CD8 T cells in ankylosing spondylitis (dated by TCRdb to about 2017). Libraries came from 5' RACE. The listed sequencing device is Illumina HiSeq 2500. TCRdb reprocessed the public reads (quality trimming at Q25 with fastp, clone calling with MiXCR) and kept in-frame beta chains. Identical CDR3 proteins give one entry, which carries the most common genes and DNA. In this sample the table shows roughly 160,000 distinct CDR3 sequences, around a tenth of which occur a single time. About 16% of the sample goes to the ten largest clones. The sequencing input was blood, either unsorted or a sorted T cell fraction (not recorded which). The receptors originated from a female donor with ankylosing spondylitis or in good health (not recorded which).

This clonotype was observed at least ten times. The chain has TRBV5-1 and TRBJ2-7, with D maybe TRBD2 (6 bases). This CDR3 has 15 residues. From germline, CDR1 is SGHRS and CDR2 YFSETQ. The V end lost 3 bases, the J end lost 0 bases, and 13 bases lay between the germline ends. CDR3 sequence reads: CASSWGVRLSYEQYF. CDR3 bases: TGCGCCAGCAGCTGGGGGGTTCGTCTCTCCTACGAGCAGTACTTC.

J is TRBJ2-6 and V is TRBV4-3, with D possibly TRBD2 on 6 matching bases. Germline CDR1 reads LGHNA; CDR2 reads YSLEER. Trimming pared 0 bases from V and 0 bases from J, leaving 15 bases between. The CDR3 is made up of 19 amino acids. In nucleotides, the CDR3 is TGCGCCAGCAGCCAAGATGGCCGGACTACTTTCTCTGGGGCCAACGTCCTGACTTTC. Amino acids: CASSQDGRTTFSGANVLTF.

This clonotype occurred a few times. This chain uses TRBV11-2 with TRBJ2-7, with D perhaps matching TRBD2 (6 bases). This CDR3 has 16 amino acids. V dropped 1 base and J dropped 0 bases, with 13 bases sitting between them. CDR1 and CDR2 (germline): SGHAT, FQNNGV. The DNA of the CDR3 is TGTGCCAGCAGCTTAGTATCCGGGAGATACTCCTACGAGCAGTACTTC. Translation: CASSLVSGRYSYEQYF.

This clonotype was seen a few times. V and J are TRBV7-9 and TRBJ2-5; D is unclear. V was trimmed by 4 bases and J by 3 bases, leaving 18 bases between them. Germline V CDR1 and CDR2: SEHNR, FQNEAQ (reference sequence). CDR3 size: 16 residues. The CDR3, as DNA: TGTGCCAGCAGCTCGTTCGTCGAAGCCGACGAAGAGACCCAGTACTTC. It yields the protein CASSSFVEADEETQYF.

This clonotype was observed a few times. J is TRBJ2-7 and V is TRBV20-1; 7 nucleotides match TRBD1. V dropped 0 bases and J dropped 2; count of bases not matched to a gene: 7. Germline CDR1 is DFQATT and CDR2 is SNEGSKA (reference sequence). The CDR3 totals 15 residues. The CDR3 protein is CSARDGQGVPYEQYF. Here the CDR3 DNA reads TGCAGTGCTAGAGATGGGCAGGGGGTCCCCTACGAGCAGTACTTC.

This clonotype was detected ten times or more. The rearrangement joins TRBV29-1 to TRBJ2-7; unclear D gene. This CDR3 spans 14 amino acids. With 0 bases removed from V and 0 bases from J, the gap between germline ends came to 9 bases. CDR1 and CDR2 (germline): SQVTM, ANQGSEA. DNA for the CDR3: TGCAGCGTTGAAGATGGAAGTAACTCCTACGAGCAGTACTTC. Protein product: CSVEDGSNSYEQYF.

The J gene is TRBJ2-2, the V gene TRBV27; D not resolved. The CDR3 extends over 16 amino acids. Trimming took off 2 bases at V and 6 bases at J, with 16 bases between the two ends. Germline loops: CDR1 MNHEY, CDR2 SMNVEV (reference sequence). CDR3 sequence: CASSLRGQAGAGELFF. The CDR3 coding sequence is TGTGCCAGCAGTTTACGCGGCCAGGCTGGGGCCGGGGAGCTGTTTTTT.

The chain combines TRBV9 with TRBJ2-2; no clear D gene. Trimming shortened V by 0 bases and J by 3 bases, and 15 bases separated the two germline ends. This CDR3 region has 17 residues. Germline V gives CDR1 SGDLS, CDR2 YYNGEE. Here the CDR3 reads CASSVVALDVYTGELFF. The CDR3 DNA reads as TGTGCCAGCAGCGTAGTGGCCTTGGACGTGTACACCGGGGAGCTGTTTTTT.

In this sample, this clonotype turned up a few times. The chain recombines TRBV12-3 or TRBV12-4 with TRBJ1-5; 8 nucleotides agree with TRBD1. This CDR3 has 14 residues. J gave up 4 bases and V 5 bases, and 4 bases lay outside the gene matches. Written as DNA, the CDR3 is TGTGCCAGCAGTAGGGGACAGGAGAATCAGCCCCAGCATTTT. Its translation: CASSRGQENQPQHF.

This rearrangement joins TRBV6-1 to TRBJ2-1; 7 positions agree with TRBD2. With 6 bases clipped from V and 9 bases from J, the junction kept 8 bases outside the gene matches. This CDR3 spans 13 amino acids. Germline V gene sequence: CDR1 MNHNS, CDR2 SASEGT. CDR3 sequence reads: CASSPGGSTEQFF. CDR3 sequence (DNA): TGTGCCAGCAGCCCGGGGGGAAGCACTGAGCAGTTCTTC.

This clonotype has only a few counts. The genes are TRBV6-1 and TRBJ2-1; 7 bases agree with TRBD2. Per germline, CDR1 MNHNS and CDR2 SASEGT. CDR3 length equals 15 residues. V lost 6 bases to trimming and J lost 8 bases; unmatched junction nucleotides: 13. This CDR3 reads CASSRPGLSSDEQFF. CDR3 nucleotides: TGTGCCAGCAGCCGTCCGGGACTATCCTCCGATGAGCAGTTCTTC.